These 5 T cell receptor beta chains were all obtained from the same sample, sequenced in a study of blood T cell repertoires in COVID-19. Some clones are missing from TCRdb's copy, which holds only in-frame ones; the method was immunoSEQ multiplex PCR. The top ten clones hold 4.1% of a sample with around 300,000 clones, about 85% of them seen once. Sequencing used peripheral blood. These receptors originate from a woman between 45 and 65 years old with active or convalescent COVID-19.

The chain uses TRBV29-1 and TRBJ2-2, with TRBD1 matching over 8 bases. The CDR3 contains 14 residues. Germline CDR1 SQVTM, CDR2 ANQGSEA. The trim removed 4 bases at V and 6 bases at J, leaving 7 bases unmatched. The DNA for the CDR3 is TGCAGCGTTGGACAGGGGAATTTCCCCGGGGAGCTGTTTTTT. It specifies CSVGQGNFPGELFF.

This clone was observed once. The chain uses TRBV5-5 and TRBJ1-4; 9 nucleotides agree with TRBD1. After removal of 4 bases from V and 3 bases from J, the junction contained 10 bases not matched to a gene. The CDR3 runs to 17 residues. CDR1 SGHKS and CDR2 YYEKEE come from the germline V gene (reference sequence). The CDR3 protein is CASSAGTGKEANEKLFF. CDR3 bases: TGTGCCAGCAGCGCCGGGACAGGGAAGGAAGCTAATGAAAAACTGTTTTTT. The full variable domain, rest sourced from reference TRBV5-5 and TRBJ1-4, is DAGVTQSPTHLIKTRGQQVTLRCSPISGHKSVSWYQQVLGQGPQFIFQYYEKEERGRGNFPDRFSARQFPNYSSELNVNALLLGDSALYLCASSAGTGKEANEKLFFGSGTQLSVL.

This rearrangement joins TRBV19 to TRBJ1-1; D is unresolved. V was pared by 6 bases and J by 1 base, with 12 bases between. The length of the CDR3 is 14 residues. Germline-derived CDR1 and CDR2 are LNHDA and SQIVND (reference sequence). As DNA, the CDR3 is TGTGCCAGTAGCCGACGGAGGTCGAACACTGAAGCTTTCTTT. Its protein product is CASSRRRSNTEAFF.

The gene calls are TRBV28 and TRBJ1-2, with a tentative D call TRBD1 (6 bases). V was pared by 8 bases and J by 3 bases, with 34 bases between. Germline assignment: CDR1 MDHEN and CDR2 SYDVKM. The CDR3 is 20 amino acids. CDR3 in amino acids: CASCRSGSSNAGAPYYGYTF. CDR3 DNA: TGTGCCAGCTGCAGGTCCGGGAGCTCGAACGCGGGGGCCCCTTACTATGGCTACACCTTC.

Only one count was recorded for this clone. The chain couples TRBV19 to TRBJ1-6; unclear D gene. Trimming left V 7 bases short and J 2 bases short, with 9 bases between. This CDR3 contains 14 residues. Germline CDR1 LNHDA, CDR2 SQIVND (reference sequence). The DNA of the CDR3 is TGTGCCAGTAATTCAGGAACCTATAATTCACCCCTCCACTTT. It codes for CASNSGTYNSPLHF.